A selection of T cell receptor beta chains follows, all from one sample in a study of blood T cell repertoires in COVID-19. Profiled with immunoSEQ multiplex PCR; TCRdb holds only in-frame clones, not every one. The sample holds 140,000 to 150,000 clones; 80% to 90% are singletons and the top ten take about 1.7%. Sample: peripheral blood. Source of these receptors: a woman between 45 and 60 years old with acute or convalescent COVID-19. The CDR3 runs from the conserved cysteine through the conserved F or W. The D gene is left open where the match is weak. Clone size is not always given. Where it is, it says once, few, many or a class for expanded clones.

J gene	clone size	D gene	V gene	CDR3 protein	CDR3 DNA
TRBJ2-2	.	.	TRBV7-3	CASSLDYSNTGELFF	TGTGCCAGCAGCTTGGACTATTCGAACACCGGGGAGCTGTTTTTT
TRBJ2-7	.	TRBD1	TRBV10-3	CAISRDSYEQYF	TGTGCCATCAGCCGGGACAGCTACGAGCAGTACTTC
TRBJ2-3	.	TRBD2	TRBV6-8	CARLTSPRADTQYF	TGTGCCAGGTTGACTAGCCCTAGGGCAGATACGCAGTATTTT
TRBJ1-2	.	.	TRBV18	CASSPGGVNYGYTF	TGTGCCAGCTCACCCGGGGGGGTCAACTATGGCTACACCTTC
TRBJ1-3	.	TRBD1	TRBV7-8	CASSVDRGRDSGNTIYF	TGTGCCAGCAGCGTGGACAGGGGGCGCGATTCGGGAAACACCATATATTTT
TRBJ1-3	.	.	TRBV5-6	CASSSGVVAGNTIYF	TGTGCCAGCAGCTCAGGGGTAGTGGCTGGAAACACCATATATTTT
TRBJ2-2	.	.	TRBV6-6	CASIHTGVGELFF	TGTGCCAGCATACACACAGGAGTCGGGGAGCTGTTTTTT
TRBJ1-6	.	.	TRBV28	CASSIDRPPTLHF	TGTGCCAGCAGCATCGACAGGCCCCCCACCCTCCACTTT
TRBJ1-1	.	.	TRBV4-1	CASSLSPGLQNTEAFF	TGCGCCAGCAGCCTCAGCCCGGGACTCCAGAACACTGAAGCTTTCTTT
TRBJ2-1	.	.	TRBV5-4	CASSLVWADNEQFF	TGTGCCAGCAGCTTGGTATGGGCAGACAATGAGCAGTTCTTC
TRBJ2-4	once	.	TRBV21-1	CASIDRILTKNIQYF	TGTGCCAGCATAGACAGGATTTTAACCAAAAACATTCAGTACTTC
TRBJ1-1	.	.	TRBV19	CASSIGTDLNTEAFF	TGTGCCAGTAGTATAGGGACAGATTTGAACACTGAAGCTTTCTTT
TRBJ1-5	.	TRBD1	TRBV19	CASSTDRGLGPQHF	TGTGCCAGTAGTACGGACAGGGGATTAGGTCCCCAGCATTTT
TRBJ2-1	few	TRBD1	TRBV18	CASSPGLRQGPNEQFF	TGTGCCAGCTCACCGGGGCTTCGACAGGGACCCAATGAGCAGTTCTTC
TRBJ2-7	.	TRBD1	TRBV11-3	CASSPRQGAGEQYF	TGTGCCAGCAGCCCCAGACAGGGGGCGGGGGAGCAGTACTTC
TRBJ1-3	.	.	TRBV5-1	CASSWGGGGNTIYF	TGCGCCAGCAGCTGGGGGGGTGGCGGAAACACCATATATTTT
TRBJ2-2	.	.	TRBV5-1	CASSNHRVNTGELFF	TGCGCCAGCTCAAACCACAGGGTAAACACCGGGGAGCTGTTTTTT
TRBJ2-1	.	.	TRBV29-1	CSDHGTYAPIF	TGCAGCGACCACGGGACATACGCCCCGATCTTC
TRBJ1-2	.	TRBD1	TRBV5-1	CASSQRRGLYGYTF	TGCGCCAGCAGCCAGCGCAGGGGGCTCTATGGCTACACCTTC
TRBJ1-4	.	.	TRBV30	CAWSQIQGMTTNEKLFF	TGTGCCTGGAGTCAAATACAGGGCATGACAACTAATGAAAAACTGTTTTTT
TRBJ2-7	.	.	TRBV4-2	CASSQGGDSSYEQYF	TGTGCCAGCAGCCAAGGCGGCGACTCCTCCTACGAGCAGTACTTC
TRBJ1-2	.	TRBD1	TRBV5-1	CASQTGTGIYGYTF	TGCGCCAGCCAAACAGGGACAGGGATTTATGGCTACACCTTC
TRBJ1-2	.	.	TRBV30	CAWSNNQNGYTF	TGTGCCTGGAGCAACAACCAGAATGGCTACACCTTC
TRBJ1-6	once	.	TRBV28	CASSSDSVDSPLHF	TGTGCCAGCAGTTCGGACAGTGTCGACTCACCCCTCCACTTT
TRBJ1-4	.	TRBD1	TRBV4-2	CASSQGGQGNEKLFF	TGTGCCAGCAGCCAAGGCGGACAGGGGAATGAAAAACTGTTTTTT
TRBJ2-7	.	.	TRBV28	CASSPGQIGTYEQYF	TGTGCCAGCAGTCCCGGACAGATAGGTACCTACGAGCAGTACTTC
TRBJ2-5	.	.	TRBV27	CASSISRGVETQYF	TGTGCCAGCAGTATATCAAGGGGTGTAGAGACCCAGTACTTC
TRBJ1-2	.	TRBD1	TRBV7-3	CASSLTPGGYGYTF	TGTGCCAGCAGCTTAACTCCAGGGGGCTATGGCTACACCTTC
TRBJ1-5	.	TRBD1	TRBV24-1	CATSDSTGGRQPQHF	TGTGCCACCAGTGATTCGACAGGGGGCAGGCAGCCCCAGCATTTT
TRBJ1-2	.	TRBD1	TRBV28	CASSGTEYYGYTF	TGTGCCAGCAGTGGGACAGAGTACTATGGCTACACCTTC
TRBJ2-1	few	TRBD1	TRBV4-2	CASRRDRGLDEQFF	TGTGCCAGCAGGCGGGACAGGGGGCTGGATGAGCAGTTCTTC
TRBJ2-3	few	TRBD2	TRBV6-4	CASSDSSGATDTQYF	TGTGCCAGCAGTGACTCTAGCGGGGCCACAGATACGCAGTATTTT
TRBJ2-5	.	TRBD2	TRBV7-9	CASSDLAGGPFETQYF	TGTGCCAGCAGCGATCTAGCGGGAGGGCCTTTTGAGACCCAGTACTTC
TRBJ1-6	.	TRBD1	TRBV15	CATSTGAGSPLHF	TGTGCCACCTCGACAGGGGCGGGATCACCCCTCCACTTT
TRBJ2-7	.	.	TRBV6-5	CASSYGGRNEQYF	TGTGCCAGCAGTTACGGCGGTCGGAACGAGCAGTACTTC
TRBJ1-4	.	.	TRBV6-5	CASRGGLAVNEKLFF	TGTGCCAGCCGAGGAGGACTGGCAGTTAATGAAAAACTGTTTTTT
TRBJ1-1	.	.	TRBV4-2	CASSQGQGGYQDFEAFF	TGTGCCAGCAGCCAAGGTCAGGGCGGATACCAAGACTTTGAAGCTTTCTTT
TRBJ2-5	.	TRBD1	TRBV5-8	CASSYGQGQETQYF	TGTGCCAGCAGCTACGGACAGGGCCAAGAGACCCAGTACTTC
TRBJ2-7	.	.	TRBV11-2	CASSLEVGPLYEQYF	TGTGCCAGCAGCTTAGAGGTGGGGCCTCTCTACGAGCAGTACTTC
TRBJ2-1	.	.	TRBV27	CASSFARGEQFF	TGTGCCAGCAGTTTTGCCCGAGGTGAGCAGTTCTTC
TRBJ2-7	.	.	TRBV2	CASSEESGPYEQYF	TGTGCCAGCAGTGAGGAGTCAGGGCCGTACGAGCAGTACTTC
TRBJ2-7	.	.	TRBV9	CASSAHYEQYF	TGTGCCAGCAGCGCCCACTACGAGCAGTACTTC
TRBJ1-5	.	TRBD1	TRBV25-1	CASSDGQGLSQPQHF	TGTGCCAGCAGTGACGGACAGGGATTGAGTCAGCCCCAGCATTTT
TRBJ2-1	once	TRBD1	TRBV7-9	CAGNRGSYNEQFF	TGTGCCGGTAACAGGGGCTCCTACAATGAGCAGTTCTTC
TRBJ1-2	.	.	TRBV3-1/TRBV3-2	CASSQSSTGTSHYGYTF	TGTGCCAGCAGCCAATCTTCTACCGGGACATCGCACTATGGCTACACCTTC
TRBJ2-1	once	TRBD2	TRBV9	CASSVGPSGGDYNEQFF	TGTGCCAGCAGCGTAGGCCCTAGCGGGGGAGACTACAATGAGCAGTTCTTC
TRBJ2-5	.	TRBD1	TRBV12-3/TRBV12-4	CASSPGQQETQYF	TGTGCCAGCAGTCCGGGACAGCAAGAGACCCAGTACTTC
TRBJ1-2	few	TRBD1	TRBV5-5	CASRTGTGTANYGYTF	TGTGCCAGCAGAACCGGGACAGGGACGGCTAACTATGGCTACACCTTC
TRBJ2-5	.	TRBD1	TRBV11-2	CASSRDSPQETQYF	TGTGCCAGCAGCCGGGACAGCCCACAAGAGACCCAGTACTTC
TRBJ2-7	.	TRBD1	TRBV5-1	CASSPSDRPSYEQYF	TGCGCCAGCAGCCCTTCGGACAGGCCATCCTACGAGCAGTACTTC
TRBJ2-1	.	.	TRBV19	CASSIARGAYNEQFF	TGTGCCAGTAGTATAGCCAGGGGGGCCTACAATGAGCAGTTCTTC
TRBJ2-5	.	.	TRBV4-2	CASSQDEAETQYF	TGTGCCAGCAGCCAAGATGAGGCAGAGACCCAGTACTTC
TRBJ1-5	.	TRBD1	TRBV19	CASSPETGANQPQHF	TGTGCCAGTAGCCCCGAGACAGGGGCAAATCAGCCCCAGCATTTT
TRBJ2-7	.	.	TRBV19	CASSIADGIYEQYF	TGTGCCAGTAGTATAGCGGACGGGATCTACGAGCAGTACTTC
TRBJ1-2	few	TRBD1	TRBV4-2	CATTTGEGGSGYTF	TGTGCCACCACAACAGGGGAAGGTGGAAGTGGCTACACCTTC
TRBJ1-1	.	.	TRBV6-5	CASNTGGDTEAFF	TGTGCCAGCAACACTGGGGGGGACACTGAAGCTTTCTTT
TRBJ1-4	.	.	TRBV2	CASSLDIRNEKLFF	TGTGCCAGCAGTCTGGACATTCGAAACGAAAAACTGTTTTTT